These 13 T cell receptor beta chains originate from one sample sequenced in a study of T cells in localized non-small cell lung cancer (dated by TCRdb to about 2020). Library construction relied on the immunoSEQ multiplex PCR assay. Drawn from immuneACCESS, this table holds only the in-frame rearrangements with V and J called that TCRdb kept. Clones are partly lost; checked studies trace under half to an unresolved V gene and leave the rest unexplained. Counted in this sample were some 37,000 clones; approximately 88% of them appeared once. 2.5% to 3% of the sample is taken by the ten largest. Sequencing used peripheral blood, obtained before any cancer treatment. The source is a woman aged 35-75 years with stage I lung adenocarcinoma.

The rearrangement uses TRBV28 and TRBJ1-3; TRBD1 is a possible D gene (6 bases). Between the trimmed V and J ends, which lost 4 bases and 0 bases, there was a span of 10 bases. Germline V gene sequence: CDR1 MDHEN, CDR2 SYDVKM. This CDR3 comprises 15 residues. The CDR3 is CASSWTEISGNTIYF. As DNA, the CDR3 is TGTGCCAGCAGTTGGACAGAAATCTCTGGAAACACCATATATTTT.

The DNA of the CDR3 is TGTGCCAGCAGCTTGGGACCAGCGGGAGTCAATGAGCAGTTCTTC. Encoded protein: CASSLGPAGVNEQFF. The rearrangement uses TRBV6-5 and TRBJ2-1, with 8 bases aligning to TRBD2. Trimming removed 6 bases from V and 6 bases from J; junction bases left unmatched: 10. This CDR3 region has 15 residues. CDR1 and CDR2 from the germline V gene are MNHEY and SVGAGI.

The rearrangement uses TRBV7-9 and TRBJ2-3; a possible D gene is TRBD1 (6 bases). The CDR3 has 15 amino acids. With 5 bases removed from V and 2 bases from J, the gap between germline ends came to 14 bases. The V gene's germline CDR1 is SEHNR and CDR2 FQNEAQ (reference sequence). This CDR3 is CASSPQTGFTDTQYF. Here the CDR3 DNA reads TGTGCCAGCAGCCCCCAGACAGGTTTCACAGATACGCAGTATTTT.

The chain has TRBV6-6 and TRBJ1-6; 10 bases align to TRBD1. The CDR3 contains 16 residues. Losses at the gene ends were 6 bases for V and 7 bases for J; bases not matched to a gene: 9. Germline CDR1 MNHNY, CDR2 SVGAGI (reference sequence). DNA for the CDR3: TGTGCCAGCAGCAACACCGGGACAGGGGTGAATTCACCCCTCCACTTT. It encodes CASSNTGTGVNSPLHF.

V gene TRBV19 combines with J gene TRBJ2-6; possibly TRBD1 for D (6 bases). The germline V and J ends were trimmed by 3 bases and 3 bases, with 9 bases remaining between them. This CDR3 contains 15 residues. CDR1 is LNHDA, CDR2 SQIVND, per germline (reference sequence). CDR3 loop: CASSMGAGGANVLTF. The CDR3 DNA sequence: TGTGCCAGTAGTATGGGGGCGGGTGGGGCCAACGTCCTGACTTTC.

The chain couples TRBV18 to TRBJ1-5; tentatively, D is TRBD1 (5 bases). Germline V gene sequence: CDR1 KGHSH, CDR2 LQKENI. The CDR3 loop spans 16 amino acids. Trimming removed 2 bases from V and 2 bases from J, with 13 bases in between. CDR3 in DNA: TGTGCCAGCTCACCAGTCGGGACCCCAGGCAATCAGCCCCAGCATTTT. Protein product: CASSPVGTPGNQPQHF.

In its sample, this clone was seen once. The chain uses TRBV11-2 and TRBJ2-2; D possibly corresponds to TRBD2 (5 bases). In germline, CDR1 is SGHAT, CDR2 FQNNGV. V was cut by 5 bases and J by 4 bases, with 11 bases left in between. This CDR3 has 14 residues. CDR3 DNA: TGTGCCAGCAGCCCGCGGACTGGCACCGGGGAGCTGTTTTTT. It yields the protein CASSPRTGTGELFF.

The chain is built from TRBV25-1 and TRBJ2-1; 8 bases match TRBD1. The CDR3 has 13 residues. Germline trimming cut 6 bases from V and 9 bases from J; bases unmatched to any gene: 7. The germline CDR1 and CDR2 sequences are MGHDK and SYGVNS. The CDR3 DNA follows: TGTGCCAGCAGGGACAGGGTGGATGGTGAGCAGTTCTTC. It codes for CASRDRVDGEQFF.

The chain joins TRBV2 to TRBJ2-7, with D perhaps matching TRBD1 or TRBD2 (6 bases each). V was pared by 6 bases and J by 0 bases, with 9 bases between. The CDR3 loop spans 13 amino acids. Germline CDR1 SNHLY, CDR2 FYNNEI. The CDR3 loop is CASSEGGSYEQYF. The CDR3, as DNA: TGTGCCAGCAGCGAGGGGGGCTCCTACGAGCAGTACTTC.

This clone was found once. This rearrangement joins TRBV7-9 to TRBJ2-5; D is ambiguous. The V gene's germline CDR1 is SEHNR and CDR2 FQNEAQ (reference sequence). The CDR3 runs 12 residues. CDR3 loop: CATGWGQETQYF. The CDR3 nucleotides read TGTGCGACTGGGTGGGGTCAAGAGACCCAGTACTTC.

The J gene is TRBJ2-7, the V gene TRBV2, with 7 bases aligning to TRBD1. The germline gives CDR1 SNHLY, CDR2 FYNNEI. The CDR3 has 16 residues. The junction had 11 bases not matched to a gene; V was cut back by 2 bases and J by 4 bases. The CDR3 region is CASSEKGGYGNYEQYF. CDR3 nucleotide sequence: TGTGCCAGCAGTGAAAAAGGGGGCTATGGTAATTACGAGCAGTACTTC.

The chain has TRBV9 and TRBJ2-1; 10 nucleotides line up with TRBD2. The CDR3 is 16 residues long. CDR1 is SGDLS and CDR2 is YYNGEE in the germline V gene. The J segment lost 2 bases and the V segment lost 0 bases, leaving 2 bases of the junction unmatched. CDR3 in DNA: TGTGCCAGCAGCGTAGAGCGGGAGGGTCCCTACAATGAGCAGTTCTTC. Translated, it gives CASSVEREGPYNEQFF.

This clone appeared once. The gene calls are TRBV7-9 and TRBJ2-1, with no clear D. The ends were cut back, 3 bases at V and 0 bases at J, with 9 bases in the middle. CDR3 length equals 15 residues. In germline, CDR1 is SEHNR, CDR2 FQNEAQ (reference sequence). The CDR3 DNA reads TGTGCCAGCAGCTTCCCCCCCCTCTCCTACAATGAGCAGTTCTTC. Translating it yields CASSFPPLSYNEQFF.